This T cell receptor beta chain came from a study of OX40 agonist ivuxolimab in advanced cancers. As for the study in general: Intravenous ivuxolimab was administered to patients every 2 weeks at 0.01 to 10 mg/kg.

Here immunoSEQ multiplex PCR was the method, and the copy in TCRdb shows in-frame clones only, minus some. The sample yields about 68,000 clones, about 80% seen once. Peripheral blood came from all dose cohorts at three timepoints. With respect to this clone: The antigen is unknown.

The study, taken as a whole, reports: The CD4+ and CD8+ T cells in the blood had expanded clonally by week 6 at 0.1 to 3.0 mg/kg. CD4+ T cells averaged fewer expanded clones than CD8+ T cells.

The receptor was isolated from an adult with an advanced solid tumor such as melanoma, head and neck, liver or kidney cancer. Sequences were derived from CD4+ or CD8+ T cells sorted from blood, sampled in a trial of the OX40 agonist ivuxolimab.

CDR3 region: CAWRALFTQYF. CDR3 sequence (DNA): TGTGCCTGGAGGGCCCTCTTCACGCAGTATTTT. This rearrangement joins TRBV30 to TRBJ2-3; D unresolved. This CDR3 is built from 11 residues. The germline V gene has CDR1 GTSNPN and CDR2 SVGIG (reference sequence). The V gene lost 3 bases and the J gene lost 9 bases, with 10 bases spanning the gap. Using reference TRBV30 and TRBJ2-3 for the parts outside the CDR3, the full variable domain is SQTIHQWPATLVQPVGSPLSLECTVEGTSNPNLYWYRQAAGRGLQLLFYSVGIGQISSEVPQNLSASRPQDRQFILSSKKLLLSDSGFYLCAWRALFTQYFGPGTRLTVL.